A selection of T cell receptor beta chains follows, all from one sample in a study of cytotoxic CD8 clonotypes in ibrutinib-treated CLL. Using immunoSEQ multiplex PCR, the repertoire was profiled, and TCRdb retains in-frame clones only, with some absent. The table has some 40,000 clones, around 67% seen once; the top ten hold approximately 7%. The material sequenced was PBMCs, taken at disease progression, from a patient treated with ibrutinib. These receptors were taken from a human donor with chronic lymphocytic leukemia. The CDR3 runs from the conserved cysteine through the conserved F or W. Some rows mark clone size as missing; the rest say once, few, many or name a class of expanded clone.

j_call: TRBJ1-2; cdr3_length: 15; clone_size: few; v_call: TRBV15; cdr3_aa: CATSRVDQQFYGYTF
j_call: TRBJ1-1; cdr3_length: 13; clone_size: -; v_call: TRBV6-1; cdr3_aa: CASMTEAWTEAFF
j_call: TRBJ1-5; cdr3_length: 18; clone_size: -; v_call: TRBV18; cdr3_aa: CASSPLATGGYKDQPQHF
j_call: TRBJ1-2; cdr3_length: 13; clone_size: -; v_call: TRBV19; cdr3_aa: CASTLGGIAGYTF
j_call: TRBJ2-4; cdr3_length: 13; clone_size: few; v_call: TRBV30; cdr3_aa: CAGNPGQGNIQYF
j_call: TRBJ2-5; cdr3_length: 13; clone_size: -; v_call: TRBV7-6; cdr3_aa: CASSLVREETQYF
j_call: TRBJ1-5; cdr3_length: 15; clone_size: -; v_call: TRBV11-2; cdr3_aa: CASSLGGLGNQPQHF
j_call: TRBJ2-5; cdr3_length: 18; clone_size: -; v_call: TRBV4-2; cdr3_aa: CASSQEAGAATIQETQYF
j_call: TRBJ2-1; cdr3_length: 12; clone_size: -; v_call: TRBV10-3; cdr3_aa: CAIKPDYNEQFF
j_call: TRBJ2-3; cdr3_length: 12; clone_size: -; v_call: TRBV2; cdr3_aa: CASRLATDTQYF
j_call: TRBJ2-7; cdr3_length: 13; clone_size: -; v_call: TRBV6-1; cdr3_aa: CASSSSEYYEQYF
j_call: TRBJ2-7; cdr3_length: 12; clone_size: few; v_call: TRBV5-1; cdr3_aa: CASSLRPYEQYF
j_call: TRBJ2-7; cdr3_length: 14; clone_size: large; v_call: TRBV10-3; cdr3_aa: CAISEGQVSYEQYF
j_call: TRBJ2-7; cdr3_length: 17; clone_size: -; v_call: TRBV4-1; cdr3_aa: CASRGGLAGSSTYEQYF
j_call: TRBJ2-5; cdr3_length: 16; clone_size: few; v_call: TRBV18; cdr3_aa: CASSTSGAAGGETQYF
j_call: TRBJ1-2; cdr3_length: 15; clone_size: few; v_call: TRBV2; cdr3_aa: CASSERSSANYGYTF
j_call: TRBJ1-4; cdr3_length: 15; clone_size: -; v_call: TRBV19; cdr3_aa: CASSISGGLAEKLFF
j_call: TRBJ2-6; cdr3_length: 15; clone_size: -; v_call: TRBV7-3; cdr3_aa: CASSLGSGGANVLTF
j_call: TRBJ2-1; cdr3_length: 17; clone_size: -; v_call: TRBV12-2; cdr3_aa: CASRLDLASGIQHEQFF
j_call: TRBJ2-4; cdr3_length: 14; clone_size: -; v_call: TRBV7-9; cdr3_aa: CASSAGTSGWFQYF
j_call: TRBJ2-7; cdr3_length: 16; clone_size: -; v_call: TRBV5-1; cdr3_aa: CASSLDSGSTSYEQYF
j_call: TRBJ2-5; cdr3_length: 13; clone_size: -; v_call: TRBV18; cdr3_aa: CASSPSGEETQYF